The TCR beta chain under discussion was sequenced for a study of shared clonotypes between healthy human individuals. Looking at the study overall: A couple of women and a few men aged 18 to 49 made up the donors.

Here immunoSEQ multiplex PCR was the method, and the copy in TCRdb shows in-frame clones only, minus some. This table has about 2.4 million clones, more than 85% appearing once. The CDR3 extends over 13 amino acids. The germline CDR1 and CDR2 sequences are SGHRS and YFSETQ. Deletions cut 4 bases from V and 11 bases from J, with 18 bases between. Sequencing was done on a sample of naive CD4+ T cells from PBMCs. As to subset: CD45RA+ positively selected. V gene TRBV5-1 combines with J gene TRBJ1-1, with D perhaps matching TRBD1 (5 bases). The source of this sequence is a man aged 18 to 30 in good health. Some clones in this sample may be carry-over from other donors' samples. CDR3 in DNA: TGCGCCAGCAGCGATGGGGACCGGGGTGACGCTTTCTTT. Translation gives CASSDGDRGDAFF.